This T cell receptor (beta chain) was sequenced for a study of T cell repertoires in cytomegalovirus infection. TCRdb re-called the reads with MiXCR, one entry per CDR3 protein. Among approximately 170,000 distinct CDR3 sequences, 13% to 15% were seen once, and the ten largest hold roughly 27%. The germline V gene has CDR1 DFQATT and CDR2 SNEGSKA (reference sequence). The V end lost 6 bases, the J end lost 9 bases, and 14 bases lay between the germline ends. The CDR3 contains 11 residues. The TCR sequence derives from a human donor in good health (CMV status not recorded). Some clones in this sample may be carry-over from other donors' samples. This rearrangement joins TRBV20-1 to TRBJ1-2; D uncertain. The source material was PBMCs. The CDR3 spells CSAPGASRYTF. The CDR3 region has the DNA TGCAGTGCCCCCGGAGCCTCTCGCTACACCTTC.